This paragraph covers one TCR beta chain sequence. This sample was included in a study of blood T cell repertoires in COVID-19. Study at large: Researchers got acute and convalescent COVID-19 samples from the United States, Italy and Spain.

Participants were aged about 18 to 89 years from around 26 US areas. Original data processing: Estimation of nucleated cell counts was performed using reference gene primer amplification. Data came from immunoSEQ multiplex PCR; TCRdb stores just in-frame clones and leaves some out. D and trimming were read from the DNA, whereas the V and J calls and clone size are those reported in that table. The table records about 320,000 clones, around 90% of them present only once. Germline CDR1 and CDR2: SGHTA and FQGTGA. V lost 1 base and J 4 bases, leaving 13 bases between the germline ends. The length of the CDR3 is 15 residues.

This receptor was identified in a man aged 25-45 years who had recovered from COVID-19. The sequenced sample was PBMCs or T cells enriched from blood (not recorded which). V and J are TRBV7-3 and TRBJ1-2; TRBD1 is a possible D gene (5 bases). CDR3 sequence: CASSLIPGESYGYTF. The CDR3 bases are TGTGCCAGCAGCTTAATCCCGGGGGAAAGCTATGGCTACACCTTC.